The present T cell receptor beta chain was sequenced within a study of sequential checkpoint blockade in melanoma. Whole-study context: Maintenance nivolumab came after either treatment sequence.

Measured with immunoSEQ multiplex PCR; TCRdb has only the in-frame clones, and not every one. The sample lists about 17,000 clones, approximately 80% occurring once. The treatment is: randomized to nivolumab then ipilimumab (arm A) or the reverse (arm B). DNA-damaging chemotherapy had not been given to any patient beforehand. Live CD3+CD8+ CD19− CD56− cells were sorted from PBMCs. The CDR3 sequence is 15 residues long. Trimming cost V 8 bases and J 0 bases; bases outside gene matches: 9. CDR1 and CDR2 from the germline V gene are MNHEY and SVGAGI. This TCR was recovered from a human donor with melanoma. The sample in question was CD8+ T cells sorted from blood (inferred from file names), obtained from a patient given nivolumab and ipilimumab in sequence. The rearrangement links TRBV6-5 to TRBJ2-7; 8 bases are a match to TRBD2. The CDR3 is CASVREAGGSYEQYF. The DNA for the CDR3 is TGTGCCAGCGTGAGAGAGGCGGGGGGCTCCTACGAGCAGTACTTC.